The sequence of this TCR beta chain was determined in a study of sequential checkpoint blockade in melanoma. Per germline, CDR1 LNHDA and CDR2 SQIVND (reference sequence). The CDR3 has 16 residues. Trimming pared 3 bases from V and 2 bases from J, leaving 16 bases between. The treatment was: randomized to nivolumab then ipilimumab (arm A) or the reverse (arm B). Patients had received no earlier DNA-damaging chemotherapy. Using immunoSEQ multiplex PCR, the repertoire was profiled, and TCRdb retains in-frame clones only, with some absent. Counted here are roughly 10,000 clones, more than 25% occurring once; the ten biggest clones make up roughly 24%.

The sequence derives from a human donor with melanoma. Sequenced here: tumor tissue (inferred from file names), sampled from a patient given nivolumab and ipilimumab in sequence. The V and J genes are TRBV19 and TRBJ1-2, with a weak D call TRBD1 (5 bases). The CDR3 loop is CASSMTRDSPNYGYTF. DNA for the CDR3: TGTGCCAGTAGTATGACTCGGGACTCTCCCAACTATGGCTACACCTTC. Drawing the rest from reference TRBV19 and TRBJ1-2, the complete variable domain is DGGITQSPKYLFRKEGQNVTLSCEQNLNHDAMYWYRQDPGQGLRLIYYSQIVNDFQKGDIAEGYSVSREKKESFPLTVTSAQKNPTAFYLCASSMTRDSPNYGYTFGSGTRLTVV.